This T cell receptor beta chain was profiled in a study of T cells in localized non-small cell lung cancer. Regarding the study as a whole: Longer overall survival accompanied higher blood T cell density.

Trimming took off 6 bases at V and 4 bases at J, with 16 bases between the two ends. The length of the CDR3 is 14 residues. Germline V gene sequence: CDR1 MDHEN, CDR2 SYDVKM. Here immunoSEQ multiplex PCR was the method, and the copy in TCRdb shows in-frame clones only, minus some. Found here are about 82,000 clones, 80% of them singletons; the top ten hold 19%. This clone came up once. Its antigen is unknown. The chain uses TRBV28 and TRBJ2-7; D is unclear. The specimen comprised PBMCs, sampled before any cancer treatment. The origin of this receptor is a man aged 35-75 years with stage II squamous cell lung carcinoma. The CDR3 spells CASSPPGVRYEQYF. CDR3 coding DNA: TGTGCCAGCAGCCCTCCCGGAGTGAGATACGAGCAGTACTTC.